One sample yielded the 13 T cell receptor beta chains listed below, sequenced in a study of beta chain features in type 1 diabetes (dated 2018 in TCRdb). Receptor amplification or capture employed the immunoSEQ multiplex PCR assay. The entire amount of isolated RNA was reverse transcribed using the High Capacity cDNA Reverse Transcription Kit, so the sequenced TCRB transcripts were expressed ones. TCRdb limited this immuneACCESS table to in-frame rearrangements with V and J called. A share of clones is missing; checked studies link under half to unresolved V genes, and the rest is unexplained. This sample has 350,000 to 450,000 clones in its table, and roughly 13% of those were observed once. The top ten clonotypes cover about 0.04% of the sample. The specimen sequenced was naive CD4+ T cells from blood. The sample's cell subset or site label, in plain terms: true naive CD4+ T cells. Receptors were obtained from a man aged 25-45 years in good health.

In its sample, this clone was seen a few times. V and J are TRBV7-2 and TRBJ1-5, with TRBD1 matching 7 bases. CDR3 length equals 15 residues. V gave up 5 bases and J gave up 3 bases; unmatched junction bases: 7. The germline V gene encodes CDR1 SGHTA and CDR2 FQGNSA. CDR3 protein: CASSTGTVANQPQHF. The CDR3 bases are TGTGCCAGCAGCACCGGGACAGTAGCCAATCAGCCCCAGCATTTT.

J is TRBJ1-5 and V is TRBV15, with D maybe TRBD1 (6 bases). Trimming stripped 5 bases from V and 0 bases from J, with 20 bases between. CDR1 and CDR2 from the germline V gene are LNHNV and YYDKDF (reference sequence). CDR3 size: 18 residues. The chain's CDR3 is CATSHYPGQGYSNQPQHF. For the CDR3, the DNA is TGTGCCACCAGCCACTATCCGGGACAAGGTTATAGCAATCAGCCCCAGCATTTT.

This clone appeared a few times. This sequence joins TRBV30 and TRBJ1-2; D not certain. The CDR3 loop spans 11 amino acids. The germline V gene has CDR1 GTSNPN and CDR2 SVGIG (reference sequence). The V end lost 0 bases, the J end lost 7 bases, and 6 bases lay between the germline ends. The CDR3 DNA follows: TGTGCCTGGAGTGTAAAGGCTGGCTACACCTTC. As protein: CAWSVKAGYTF.

The CDR3 bases are TGTGCCAGCAGTCAACAGGGGGCTGGTACGCAGTATTTT. Residues: CASSQQGAGTQYF. This chain uses TRBV6-5 with TRBJ2-3; TRBD1 aligns across 9 bases. CDR1 and CDR2 from the germline V gene are MNHEY and SVGAGI. The CDR3 extends over 13 amino acids. The junction had 5 bases not matched to a gene; V was cut back by 5 bases and J by 8 bases.

This clone was recorded a few times. The sample holds other DNA sequences that translate to the same CDR3. The rearrangement links TRBV5-1 to TRBJ1-1, with D unclear. Germline CDR1 SGHRS, CDR2 YFSETQ. The CDR3 is made up of 12 amino acids. Deletions cut 3 bases from V and 1 base from J, with 4 bases between. CDR3 residues: CASSSRNTEAFF. The CDR3 coding sequence is TGCGCCAGCAGCTCTCGGAACACTGAAGCTTTCTTT.

CDR3: CASSQAVETQYF. The CDR3 coding sequence is TGTGCCAGCAGCCAAGCAGTAGAGACCCAGTACTTC. The rearrangement uses TRBV14 and TRBJ2-5; D unclear. Between the trimmed V and J ends, which lost 1 base and 4 bases, there was a span of 4 bases. The CDR3 is made up of 12 amino acids. Germline assignment: CDR1 SGHDN and CDR2 FVKESK.

V gene TRBV7-9 combines with J gene TRBJ2-2, with 10 positions matching TRBD1. V lost 10 bases and J lost 1; bases outside the gene matches: 12. Germline loops: CDR1 SEHNR, CDR2 FQNEAQ (reference sequence). The length of the CDR3 is 17 residues. The chain's CDR3 is CAISPAGQGMNTGELFF. For the CDR3, the DNA is TGTGCCATCTCCCCTGCGGGACAGGGGATGAACACCGGGGAGCTGTTTTTT.

There are a few counts of this clone. The chain links TRBV21-1 to TRBJ1-2. TRBV21-1 is given as a pseudogene. There are 18 residues in the CDR3. Written as DNA, the CDR3 is TGTGCCAGCAGCTATCCCTATCCTCTGGAATCTCCAAACTATGGCTACACCTTC. Translating it yields CASSYPYPLESPNYGYTF.

A few counts support this clone. The chain has TRBV7-9 and TRBJ2-5; 9 nucleotides align to TRBD1. This CDR3 is 14 amino acids long. Trimming at V came to 5 bases and at J to 4 bases, leaving 5 bases not matched to a gene. Per the germline V gene, CDR1 is SEHNR and CDR2 is FQNEAQ (reference sequence). CDR3 sequence (DNA): TGTGCCAGCAGCGCAAGGACAGGGGCAGAGACCCAGTACTTC. Protein sequence: CASSARTGAETQYF.

The CDR3 here is CASSSRLVPDTQYF. CDR3 nucleotides: TGTGCCAGCAGCAGCAGACTAGTCCCAGATACGCAGTATTTT. The chain joins TRBV13 to TRBJ2-3; D is possibly TRBD2 (6 bases). The V end lost 5 bases, the J end lost 4 bases, and 13 bases lay between the germline ends. CDR1 is PRHDT, CDR2 FYEKMQ, per germline (reference sequence). This CDR3 has 14 residues.

The chain links TRBV10-3 to TRBJ1-1; a weak D match, TRBD1 (5 bases). Deletions cut 4 bases from V and 4 bases from J, with 22 bases between. This CDR3 comprises 17 residues. Germline values: CDR1 ENHRY, CDR2 SYGVKD. This CDR3 is CAISALRGQGSGTEAFF. Written as DNA, the CDR3 is TGTGCCATCAGTGCCCTTCGCGGGCAGGGAAGCGGCACTGAAGCTTTCTTT.

The chain combines TRBV23-1 with TRBJ2-7; D possibly uses TRBD1 or TRBD2 (5 bases each). TRBV23-1 is filed as an ORF, its function uncertain. Trimming took off 2 bases at V and 0 bases at J, with 8 bases between the two ends. The CDR3 contains 14 residues. The CDR3 DNA reads TGCGCCAGCAGTCAAAAGGGGAGCTCCTACGAGCAGTACGTC. Protein: CASSQKGSSYEQYV.

This clone was recorded many times. The rearrangement links TRBV30 to TRBJ2-5; tentatively, D is TRBD2 (5 bases). The CDR3 is 13 residues long. Germline values: CDR1 GTSNPN, CDR2 SVGIG (reference sequence). V was trimmed by 3 bases and J by 4 bases, leaving 12 bases between them. The CDR3 coding sequence is TGTGCCTGGAGGCGTAGACGGGGAGAGACCCAGTACTTC. Translation: CAWRRRRGETQYF.